The sequence of this T cell receptor (beta chain) was determined in a study of lymphopenia after photon versus proton radiotherapy. This clone was observed once. Its matching antigen is unknown. This CDR3 contains 11 residues. Trimming removed 4 bases at V and 1 base at J, with 4 bases between. Germline V gene sequence: CDR1 SQVTM, CDR2 ANQGSEA. Notes on the study in general: Larger post-nadir TCR diversity loss correlated inversely with survival in deceased patients. Relative stability marked proton patients; photon patients lost diversity and naive cells. After lymphocyte nadir, photon-treated repertoires showed oligoclonal expansion, especially CD8+ Temra. Only patients who died were analyzed for survival; proton advantage is unproven.

Profiling relied on immunoSEQ multiplex PCR, and the TCRdb table lists in-frame clones only, not all of them. Here the sample spans 20,000 to 30,000 clones, approximately 84% being singletons. The TCR was taken from a man aged 40-50 years with gastric cancer. The chain is built from TRBV29-1 and TRBJ1-1; D is ambiguous. This material consisted of peripheral blood, taken from a patient treated with photon-based radiotherapy. The chain's CDR3 is CSVVPNTEAFF. Here the CDR3 DNA reads TGCAGCGTTGTTCCGAACACTGAAGCTTTCTTT.